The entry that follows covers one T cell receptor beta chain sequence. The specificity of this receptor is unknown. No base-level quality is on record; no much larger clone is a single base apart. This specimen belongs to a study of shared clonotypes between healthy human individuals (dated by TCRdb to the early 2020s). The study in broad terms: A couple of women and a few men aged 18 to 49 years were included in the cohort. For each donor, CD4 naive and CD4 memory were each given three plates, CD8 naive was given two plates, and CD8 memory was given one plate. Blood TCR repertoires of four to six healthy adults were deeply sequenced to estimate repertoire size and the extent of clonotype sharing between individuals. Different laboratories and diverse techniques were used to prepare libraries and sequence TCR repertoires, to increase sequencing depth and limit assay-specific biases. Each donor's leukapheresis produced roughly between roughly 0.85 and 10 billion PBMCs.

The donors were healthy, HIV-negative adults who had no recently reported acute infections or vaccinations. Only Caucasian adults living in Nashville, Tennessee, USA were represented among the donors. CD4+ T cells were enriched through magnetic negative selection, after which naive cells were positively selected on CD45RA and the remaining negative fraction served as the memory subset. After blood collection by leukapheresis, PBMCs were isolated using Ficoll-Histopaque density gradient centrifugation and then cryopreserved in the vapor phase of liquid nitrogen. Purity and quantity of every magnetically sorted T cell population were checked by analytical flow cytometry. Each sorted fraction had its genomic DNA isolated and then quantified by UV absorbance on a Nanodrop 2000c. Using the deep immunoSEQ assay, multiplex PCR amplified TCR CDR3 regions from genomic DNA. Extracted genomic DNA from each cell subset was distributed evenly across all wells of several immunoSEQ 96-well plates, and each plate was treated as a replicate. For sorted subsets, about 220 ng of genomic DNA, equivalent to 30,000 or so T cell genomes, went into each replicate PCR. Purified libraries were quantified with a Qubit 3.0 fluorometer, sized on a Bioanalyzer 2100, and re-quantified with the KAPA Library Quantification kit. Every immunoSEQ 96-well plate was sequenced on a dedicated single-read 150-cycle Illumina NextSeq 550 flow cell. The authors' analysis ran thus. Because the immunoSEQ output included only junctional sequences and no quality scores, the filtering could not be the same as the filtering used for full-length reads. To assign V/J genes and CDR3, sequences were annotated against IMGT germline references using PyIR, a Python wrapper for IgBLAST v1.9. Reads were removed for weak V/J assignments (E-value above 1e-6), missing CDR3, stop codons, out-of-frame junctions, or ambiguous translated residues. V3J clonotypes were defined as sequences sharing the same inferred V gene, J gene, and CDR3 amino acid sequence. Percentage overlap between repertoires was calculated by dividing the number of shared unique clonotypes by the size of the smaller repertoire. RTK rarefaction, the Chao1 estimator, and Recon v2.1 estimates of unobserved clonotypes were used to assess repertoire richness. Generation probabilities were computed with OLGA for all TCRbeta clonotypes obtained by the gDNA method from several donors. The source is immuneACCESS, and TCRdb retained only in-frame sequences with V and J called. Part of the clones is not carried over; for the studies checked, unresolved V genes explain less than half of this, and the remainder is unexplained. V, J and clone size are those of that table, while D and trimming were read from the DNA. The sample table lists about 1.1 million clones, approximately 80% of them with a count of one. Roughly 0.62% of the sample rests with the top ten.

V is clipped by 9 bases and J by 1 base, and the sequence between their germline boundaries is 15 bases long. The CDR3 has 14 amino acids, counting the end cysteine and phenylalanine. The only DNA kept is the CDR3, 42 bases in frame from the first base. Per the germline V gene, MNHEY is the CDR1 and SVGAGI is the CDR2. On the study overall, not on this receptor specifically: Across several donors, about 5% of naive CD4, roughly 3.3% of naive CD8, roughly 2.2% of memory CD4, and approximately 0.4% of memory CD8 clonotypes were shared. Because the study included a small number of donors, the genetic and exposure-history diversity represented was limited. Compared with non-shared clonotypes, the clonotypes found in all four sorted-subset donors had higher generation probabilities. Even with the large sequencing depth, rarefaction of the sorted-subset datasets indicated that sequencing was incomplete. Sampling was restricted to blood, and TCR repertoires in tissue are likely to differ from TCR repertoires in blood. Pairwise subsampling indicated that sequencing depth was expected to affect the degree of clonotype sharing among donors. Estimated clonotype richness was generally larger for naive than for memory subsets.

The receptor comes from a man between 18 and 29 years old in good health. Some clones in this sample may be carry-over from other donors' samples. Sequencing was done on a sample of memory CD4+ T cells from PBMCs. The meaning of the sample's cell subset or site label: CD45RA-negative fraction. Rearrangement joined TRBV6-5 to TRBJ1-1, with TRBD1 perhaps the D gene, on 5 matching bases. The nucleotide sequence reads TGTGCCAGGATCCATCGGGACCCGAACACTGAAGCTTTCTTT. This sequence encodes CARIHRDPNTEAFF.